This paragraph reports one T cell receptor (beta chain). Its antigen specificity is not known. Base quality data are lacking; no much larger clone is found one base away. TCRbeta CDR3 regions were amplified from genomic DNA by means of the immunoSEQ Assay, a bias-controlled multiplex PCR. Per the source publication's procedure: The number of nucleated cells in each sample was estimated from the amplification of reference gene primers within the assay. To quantify the absolute abundance of each unique TCRbeta CDR3 rearrangement, sequence reads were collapsed and filtered. Productive Simpson clonality was computed per sample as the square root of Simpson's diversity index over productive rearrangements. TCRdb obtained this table from immuneACCESS and retained in-frame rearrangements with V and J assigned. These tables miss some clones; where compared with another copy, unresolved V genes account for less than half of the shortfall, and the remainder is unexplained. V, J and clone size derive from that table, while D and trimming were established from the DNA sequence. The sample table holds about 440,000 clones, of which roughly 88% were seen once. The top ten constitute 10% to 15% of the sample.

The sample belongs to a study of blood T cell repertoires in COVID-19 (dated by TCRdb to the early 2020s). Study-wide context: Samples covering the acute and convalescent phases of COVID-19 were provided by collaborators in the United States, Italy and Spain. The prospective study material was composed of cDNA or gDNA derived from T cells, B-cell-depleted T cells, or PBMCs. The dataset comprised deeply sampled blood TCRbeta repertoires from subjects exposed to, actively infected with, or recovered from COVID-19. The repertoires were released in a freely available public database meant as a resource for research on the immune response to SARS-CoV-2. The samples were drawn from the first 160 participants of the ongoing ImmuneRACE study and from some 1,300 subjects provided by 6 global collaborators. Sample metadata almost always included a de-identified subject ID, COVID-19 status, age in years and sex. Where HLA class I and class II types were available, the types were taken from metadata supplied by the sample provider, not from assay-based typing.

The full study reports these points: How much clinical and demographic metadata was included differed by source and by participant, and the metadata was provided uncurated.

At one collaborating source in Seattle, patients were enrolled during active infection and were followed longitudinally through the course of disease. Whole blood was collected in K2EDTA tubes by collaborating institutions according to the institutions' own protocols. For TCRbeta analysis, collaborators shipped samples as frozen whole blood, isolated PBMCs, or DNA extracted from either of those sample types. The sequence was obtained from a woman in her 50s with COVID-19, enrolled during active disease. The source material was peripheral blood.

The CDR3 protein: CASRDSHSPLHF. The DNA sequence follows: TGTGCCAGCAGGGACAGCCATTCACCCCTCCACTTT. The chain employs TRBV7-9 and TRBJ1-6, and TRBD1 may be the D gene, going by 6 matching bases. The germline V gene (reference sequence) specifies SEHNR as CDR1 and FQNEAQ as CDR2. Taken from cysteine to phenylalanine, the CDR3 has 12 residues. Only the CDR3 portion is preserved as DNA: 36 bases, with reading frame beginning at the first base. Deletion took 6 bases off V and 8 bases off J, with a span of 8 bases between the germline ends.